These 3 T cell receptor beta chains were sequenced from one sample in a study of T cells in Graves' hyperthyroidism and ophthalmopathy. TCR beta CDR3 regions were amplified from RNA. First-round RT-PCR targeting the TCR CDR3 was performed with the HTBI primer set. One entry per CDR3 protein results from TCRdb running MiXCR on the multiplex PCR reads. Among a few hundred thousand distinct CDR3 sequences, about 20% were seen once, and the ten largest hold 49%. Sequencing used blood. The source of these receptors is a woman between 45 and 65 years old with Graves' hyperthyroidism.

This clonotype was found a few times. The chain has TRBV28 and TRBJ1-1; weak D call: TRBD1 (6 bases). The CDR3 sequence is 13 residues long. Germline V gives CDR1 MDHEN, CDR2 SYDVKM. V was pared by 8 bases and J by 4 bases, with 14 bases between. CDR3 DNA sequence: TGTGCCAGCGGGGCCACAGGGACCACTGAAGCTTTCTTT. Translating gives CASGATGTTEAFF.

In its sample, this clonotype was seen many times. The chain uses TRBV10-3 and TRBJ2-2; 9 bases map to TRBD2. Germline CDR1 and CDR2: ENHRY and SYGVKD. Trimming removed 5 bases from V and 6 bases from J; junction bases left unmatched: 4. CDR3 length: 14 residues. The CDR3 loop is CAISSERGAGELFF. The CDR3 coding sequence is TGTGCCATCAGTTCGGAGCGGGGGGCCGGGGAGCTGTTTTTT.

Concerning this clonotype itself: In this CDR3 the conserved last residue, phenylalanine or tryptophan, is missing, so a read error is likely. The chain joins TRBV19 to TRBJ2-1; perhaps TRBD2 as D (6 bases). CDR3 length: 16 residues. The germline gives CDR1 LNHDA, CDR2 SQIVND (reference sequence). V lost 1 base and J lost 0, with 10 bases in between. The CDR3: CASSIAGALSYNEQFS. DNA for the CDR3: TGTGCCAGTAGTATAGCGGGAGCGCTCTCCTACAATGAGCAGTTCTCC.